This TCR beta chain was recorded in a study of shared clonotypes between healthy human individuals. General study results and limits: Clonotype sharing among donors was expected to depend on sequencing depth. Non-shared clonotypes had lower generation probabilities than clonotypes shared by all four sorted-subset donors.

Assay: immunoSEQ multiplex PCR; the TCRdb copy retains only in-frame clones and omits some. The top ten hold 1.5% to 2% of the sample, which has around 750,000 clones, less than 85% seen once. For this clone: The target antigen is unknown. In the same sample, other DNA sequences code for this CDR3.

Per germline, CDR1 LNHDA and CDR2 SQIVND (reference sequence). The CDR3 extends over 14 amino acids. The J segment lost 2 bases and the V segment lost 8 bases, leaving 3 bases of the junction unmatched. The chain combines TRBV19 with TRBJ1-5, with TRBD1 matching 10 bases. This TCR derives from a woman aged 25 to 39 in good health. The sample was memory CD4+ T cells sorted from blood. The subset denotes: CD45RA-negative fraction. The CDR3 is CASSGTGGNQPQHF. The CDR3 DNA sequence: TGTGCCAGTTCGGGGACAGGGGGCAATCAGCCCCAGCATTTT.